This T cell receptor beta chain was captured by sequencing in a study of T cells after yellow fever vaccination. The study's findings and limits: Booster samples showed a return of most primary-vaccination clones (around 96% CD4, around 85% CD8).

This clonotype was detected only a few times. Its matching antigen is unknown. 5'RACE template switching added a universal primer site and UMIs to TCR cDNA. TCRdb redid the calling of the 5' RACE reads with MiXCR, one entry per CDR3 protein. The sample holds some 600,000 distinct CDR3 sequences; about 12% are singletons and the top ten take under 15%. This CDR3 contains 14 residues. Losses at the gene ends were 1 base for V and 12 bases for J; bases not matched to a gene: 9. Germline CDR1 reads DFQATT; CDR2 reads SNEGSKA (reference sequence). The chain employs TRBV20-1 and TRBJ2-2, with TRBD1 matching 9 bases. The sequencing here drew on PBMCs, taken on the day of the yellow fever booster vaccination. The clonotype comes from a man aged 30 to 39 who received the YFV17D yellow fever vaccine. The CDR3 reads CSARGPGQGTKLFF. CDR3 sequence (DNA): TGCAGTGCTAGAGGTCCGGGACAGGGCACAAAGCTGTTTTTT.